This is a list of T cell receptor beta chains from one sample in a study of T cells in lung cancer brain metastases. Method: immunoSEQ multiplex PCR; TCRdb's copy keeps in-frame clones and lacks some. The repertoire holds some 630 clones, approximately 93% seen once, with 3.7% in the top ten. Sequenced sample: tumor tissue from a brain metastasis. Every receptor here comes from a woman aged 50 to 65 with non-small cell lung cancer that had spread to the brain. Each CDR3 is given with its conserved first and last residue. D genes are given only for firm matches. Only part of the rows carry a size: once, few, many, or a class if the clone is expanded.

clone_size j_call d_call v_call cdr3_nt cdr3_aa
few TRBJ1-3 - TRBV5-1 TGCGCCAGCAGCGATGGGGGGTCTGGAAACACCATATATTTT CASSDGGSGNTIYF
once TRBJ1-2 - TRBV4-2 TGTGCCAGCAGCCTATCTACCGGACGGGACTATGGCTACACCTTC CASSLSTGRDYGYTF
- TRBJ1-2 - TRBV11-2 TGTGCCAGCAGCCCCGGCCAGGACTATGGCTACACCTTC CASSPGQDYGYTF
- TRBJ2-6 - TRBV11-3 TGTGCCAGCAGCTCCCCCCTTGGGTCTGGGGCCAACGTCCTGACTTTC CASSSPLGSGANVLTF
- TRBJ2-1 - TRBV6-5 TGTGCCAGCAGTTACGCAACAAGGGCTGATGAGCAGTTCTTC CASSYATRADEQFF
once TRBJ1-1 - TRBV19 TGTGCCAGTAGTATGGGGGGGAACACTGAAGCTTTCTTT CASSMGGNTEAFF
- TRBJ2-1 TRBD2 TRBV5-1 TGCGCCAGCAACTTAGCGGGAGGTTACAATGAGCAGTTCTTC CASNLAGGYNEQFF
- TRBJ1-2 - TRBV14 TGTGCCAGCAGCCAAGACAAGGGACGGAGCGTATGGGGCTACACCTTC CASSQDKGRSVWGYTF
- TRBJ1-2 - TRBV30 TGTGCCTGGAGACCGACAGACTTGATGGGCTACACCTTC CAWRPTDLMGYTF
- TRBJ2-1 - TRBV11-3 TGTGCCAGCAGCTTCGTGCCCGACAATGAGCAGTTCTTC CASSFVPDNEQFF
- TRBJ1-5 - TRBV18 TGTGCCAGCTCACCACCGAATGTGGGCAGGGGAGGTTGGCAGCCCCAGCATTTT CASSPPNVGRGGWQPQHF
- TRBJ1-2 - TRBV29-1 TGCAGCGTTGAGGTCCGGGACCTACTCTATGGCTACACCTTC CSVEVRDLLYGYTF
- TRBJ1-4 - TRBV19 TGTGCCAGTAGTATCCTCGGACAGACAACTAATGAAAAACTGTTTTTT CASSILGQTTNEKLFF
- TRBJ2-1 - TRBV7-3 TGTGCCAGCAGCTTAAACCCTACCGACAATGAGCAGTTCTTC CASSLNPTDNEQFF
- TRBJ2-6 - TRBV27 TGTGCCAGCAGTCCCCCATCCGGGGGTCCTGGGGCCAACGTCCTGACTTTC CASSPPSGGPGANVLTF
- TRBJ2-3 TRBD2 TRBV2 TGTGCCAGCAGTGTGGGGACTAGCGGGAGGGCCACAGATACGCAGTATTTT CASSVGTSGRATDTQYF
- TRBJ1-5 TRBD1 TRBV30 TGTGCCTGGAGTGGGACAGGGGATGGCCAGCCCCAGCATTTT CAWSGTGDGQPQHF
- TRBJ1-5 - TRBV6-1 TGTGCCAGCAGTGAAGCGGGGGGGGGCTGGAGCAATCAGCCCCAGCATTTT CASSEAGGGWSNQPQHF
- TRBJ2-2 - TRBV11-2 TGTGCCAGCACAATGAGCAGGGCGGGCACCGGGGAGCTGTTTTTT CASTMSRAGTGELFF
- TRBJ1-1 - TRBV4-1 TGCGCCAGCAGCCACCGGACAATTCTGAACACTGAAGCTTTCTTT CASSHRTILNTEAFF
- TRBJ2-3 - TRBV15 TGTGCCACCAGCAGAGATCTCAGGGAAGCGCAGTATTTT CATSRDLREAQYF
- TRBJ2-2 - TRBV18 TGTGCCAGCTCACCAACCGGGGAGCTGTTTTTT CASSPTGELFF
- TRBJ2-5 - TRBV5-1 TGCGCCAGCAGCTCGGGGACGGGCAGGGAGACCCAGTACTTC CASSSGTGRETQYF
- TRBJ1-1 - TRBV9 TGTGGCCTCCCGAACACTGAAGCTTTCTTT CGLPNTEAFF
- TRBJ1-5 - TRBV6-5 TGTGCCAGCAGTTACAGGGAAGGCCAGCCCCAGCATTTT CASSYREGQPQHF
- TRBJ1-2 - TRBV6-5 TGTGCCAGCATCGGTTCTATAGGCTACACCTTC CASIGSIGYTF
- TRBJ2-1 TRBD2 TRBV5-4 TGTGCCAGCAGCAAAGGACTAGCGGGAGATGAGCAGTTCTTC CASSKGLAGDEQFF
- TRBJ2-1 - TRBV18 TGTGCCAGCTCACCTCCCCCACGGGGACCCAATGAGCAGTTCTTC CASSPPPRGPNEQFF
- TRBJ1-2 TRBD1 TRBV20-1 TGCAGTGCTCCCACAGGGGCCGGCTACACCTTC CSAPTGAGYTF